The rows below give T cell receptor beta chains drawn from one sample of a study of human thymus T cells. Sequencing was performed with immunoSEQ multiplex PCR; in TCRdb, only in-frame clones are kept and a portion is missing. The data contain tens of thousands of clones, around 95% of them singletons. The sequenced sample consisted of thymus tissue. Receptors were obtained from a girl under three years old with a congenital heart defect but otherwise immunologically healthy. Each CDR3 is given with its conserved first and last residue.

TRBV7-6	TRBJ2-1	CASSLAWLYNEQFF
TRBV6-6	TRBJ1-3	CASGAFTGTGNTIYF
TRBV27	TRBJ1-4	CASSPARGEKLFF
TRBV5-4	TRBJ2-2	CASSLASVWAPHQNTGELFF
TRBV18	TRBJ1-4	CASSNSQKNEKLFF
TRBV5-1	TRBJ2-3	CASRHYPRGDTQYF
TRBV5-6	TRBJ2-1	CASSLAPSPYNEQFF
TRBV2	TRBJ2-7	CASSETGFYEQYF
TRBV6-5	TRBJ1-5	CASSYSRHSNQPQHF
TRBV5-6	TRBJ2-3	CASSFRRLEDTDTQYF
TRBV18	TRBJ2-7	CASSPSGEQYF
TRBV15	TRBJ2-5	CATSRDPSPNGQETQYF
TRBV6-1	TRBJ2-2	CASSARTGTSLGSNTGELFF
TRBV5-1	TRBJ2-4	CASSSGLGQVAGIQYF
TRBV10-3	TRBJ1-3	CAISEPASGNTIYF
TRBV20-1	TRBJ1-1	CSAGGGLGAFF
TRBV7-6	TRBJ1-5	CASSLDRGAQPQHF
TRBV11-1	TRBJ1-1	CASSKAARSPGTEAFF
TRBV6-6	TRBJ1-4	CASSYFEEKLFF
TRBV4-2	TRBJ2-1	CASSPLAGVHEQFF
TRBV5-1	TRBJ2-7	CASSYLRGEQYF
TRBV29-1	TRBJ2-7	CSVGVLAGSPYEQYF
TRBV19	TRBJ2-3	CATHLAGTDTQYF
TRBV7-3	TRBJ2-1	CASSPGTRAYNEQFF
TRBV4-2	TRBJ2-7	CASSIEARTGPSRDYYEQYF
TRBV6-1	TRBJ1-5	CASSEANFERTGENSNQPQHF
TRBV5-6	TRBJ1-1	CASSFEGMRTEAFF
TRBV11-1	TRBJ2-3	CASSPVLAPTQYF
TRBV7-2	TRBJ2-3	CASSSPRGFLAGAQDTQYF
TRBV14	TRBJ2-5	CASSHGDGPQETQYF
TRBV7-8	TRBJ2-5	CATHGSEEETQYF
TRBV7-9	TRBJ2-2	CASSLALGGRNTGELFF
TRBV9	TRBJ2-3	CASSVASGRGSDTQYF
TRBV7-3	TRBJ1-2	CASSLTRDRDGYTF
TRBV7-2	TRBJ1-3	CASSLVPLRGTSGNTIYF
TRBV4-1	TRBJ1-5	CASSQDLGGKWVNQPQHF
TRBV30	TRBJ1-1	CAYIKEGMNTEAFF
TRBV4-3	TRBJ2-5	CASSQDLSGSGETQYF
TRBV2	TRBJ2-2	CASSGGEGANTGELFF